Listed below are T cell receptor beta chains from one sample, sequenced in a study of blood T cell repertoires in COVID-19. The table came from immunoSEQ multiplex PCR; TCRdb's copy has only in-frame clones and leaves some out. The sample gives a few hundred thousand clones, more than 80% of which show up once; 1% to 1.5% is in the top ten. Sample: peripheral blood. Every receptor here comes from a middle-aged man with acute or convalescent COVID-19. Both conserved end residues are part of each CDR3. The D gene is left open where the match is weak. Not every row has a clone size; where given, it reads once, few, many or a size class.

CDR3 DNA,CDR3 protein,V gene,D gene,clone size,J gene
TGTGCCAGCAGCCCTCGTGCAGATACGCAGTATTTT,CASSPRADTQYF,TRBV7-9,-,-,TRBJ2-3
TGTGCCAGCAGTTACCCGGGACTAGCGGGTGGAGAGACCCAGTACTTC,CASSYPGLAGGETQYF,TRBV6-5,TRBD2,-,TRBJ2-5
TGTGCCAGCAGCTCTGTTACAGGAGTAAGAGGCTACACCTTC,CASSSVTGVRGYTF,TRBV11-2,-,-,TRBJ1-2
TGCGCCAGCAGTATCACGGGGGGTCCCTACGAGCAGTACTTC,CASSITGGPYEQYF,TRBV5-1,TRBD2,-,TRBJ2-7
TGCGCCAGCAGCCAAGTGAACAGGGGAGGTGAAGCTTTCTTT,CASSQVNRGGEAFF,TRBV4-1,TRBD1,-,TRBJ1-1
TGTGCCAGCAGCGAAAGTCGTGCTAGCGGGAGGTCCTACGAGCAGTACTTC,CASSESRASGRSYEQYF,TRBV11-2,TRBD2,-,TRBJ2-7
TGCGCCAGCAGCCAAGAGGGCACCTCTGGAAACACCATATATTTT,CASSQEGTSGNTIYF,TRBV4-1,-,-,TRBJ1-3
TGTGCCAGCAGCTTAGAGTCTACCGGCAATGAGCAGTTCTTC,CASSLESTGNEQFF,TRBV11-3,-,-,TRBJ2-1
TGTGCCAGCAGCCAAGGGTCTAGCTATGGCTACACCTTC,CASSQGSSYGYTF,TRBV3-1/TRBV3-2,-,-,TRBJ1-2
TGCGCCAGCAGCTTGGCGCTAAGAACTCTCGTTTACACCGGGGAGCTGTTTTTT,CASSLALRTLVYTGELFF,TRBV5-1,-,-,TRBJ2-2
TGTGCCAGCAGTTTTGAGCACCAGTACTTC,CASSFEHQYF,TRBV28,-,-,TRBJ2-5
TGTGCCAGCAGTTACTCTCTCGACACTGAAGCTTTCTTT,CASSYSLDTEAFF,TRBV6-5,-,-,TRBJ1-1
TGTGCCTGGAGTACGGGGACTTATGGCTACACCTTC,CAWSTGTYGYTF,TRBV30,-,-,TRBJ1-2
TGTGCCAGCAGCCTCAGCGGGGGGGCATACAATGAGCAGTTCTTC,CASSLSGGAYNEQFF,TRBV7-3,TRBD2,-,TRBJ2-1
TGTGCCAGCAGTGTACTAGCGGGATCTCCGTACGAGCAGTACTTC,CASSVLAGSPYEQYF,TRBV6-4,TRBD2,-,TRBJ2-7
TGTGCCAGCTCACCGACGGGTCCCTTGTTGACGTTAACGCCGCCTGGCTATGGCTACACCTTC,CASSPTGPLLTLTPPGYGYTF,TRBV18,-,once,TRBJ1-2
TGTGCCAGTATCCCGGACAGGGCTGACACTGAAGCTTTCTTT,CASIPDRADTEAFF,TRBV19,TRBD1,-,TRBJ1-1
TGCGCCAGCAGCGTCAGACAGGGAGGCACTGAAGCTTTCTTT,CASSVRQGGTEAFF,TRBV5-1,TRBD1,-,TRBJ1-1
TGTGCCAGCCAGGGACAGGGCCTCTATGGCTACACCTTC,CASQGQGLYGYTF,TRBV12-3/TRBV12-4,TRBD1,-,TRBJ1-2
TGTGCCACCCGGGAGCGGACCCAGTACTTC,CATRERTQYF,TRBV6-4,-,once,TRBJ2-5
TGTGCCAGTACCCCTTCTCGGGCAACTAATGAAAAACTGTTTTTT,CASTPSRATNEKLFF,TRBV19,-,few,TRBJ1-4
TGTGCCAGCAGCTCATTGACTAGCGCCAACAATGAGCAGTTCTTC,CASSSLTSANNEQFF,TRBV7-6,TRBD2,once,TRBJ2-1
TGTGCCAGCAGTTTCGGGACAGACTATGGCTACACCTTC,CASSFGTDYGYTF,TRBV12-3/TRBV12-4,TRBD1,-,TRBJ1-2
TGTGCCAGCAGCGCACAGCGGACAGAGTCCGAAGCTTTCTTT,CASSAQRTESEAFF,TRBV6-5,-,-,TRBJ1-1
TGTGCCAGCAGCCCAAGACTAGCGGGAGTTTACGAGCAGTACTTC,CASSPRLAGVYEQYF,TRBV9,TRBD2,-,TRBJ2-7
TGCGCCAGCAGCCAAGAAGTTACTAGCGGGTACAATGAGCAGTTCTTC,CASSQEVTSGYNEQFF,TRBV4-1,TRBD2,-,TRBJ2-1
TGTGCCTGGAGTGTGGGACAGGGCCGCGGCGAGCAGTACTTC,CAWSVGQGRGEQYF,TRBV30,TRBD1,-,TRBJ2-7
TGTGCCAGCAGCTTAGCCCATCAGGGCGGTAGTGGCTACACCTTC,CASSLAHQGGSGYTF,TRBV7-2,-,-,TRBJ1-2
TGTGCCAGCATAAGGGACAGGAGCTCCTACGAGCAGTACTTC,CASIRDRSSYEQYF,TRBV2,TRBD1,-,TRBJ2-7
TGTGCCAGTATGGGGACAGGACGTACCGGGGAGCTGTTTTTT,CASMGTGRTGELFF,TRBV19,TRBD1,-,TRBJ2-2
TGCAGTGCTAGTGCTAGCGGGAGGGCGGAGGGTCACAGGACCCAGTACTTC,CSASASGRAEGHRTQYF,TRBV20-1,TRBD2,-,TRBJ2-5
TGTGCCAGCAATCGACTCGTCAATGAGCAGTTCTTC,CASNRLVNEQFF,TRBV6-6,-,-,TRBJ2-1
TGTGCCAGCAGCTTCCGGCCAGGGGACATGAACACTGAAGCTTTCTTT,CASSFRPGDMNTEAFF,TRBV5-4,-,-,TRBJ1-1
TGCGCCAGCAGCTTGCATGGGCCCAACGAGCAGTACTTC,CASSLHGPNEQYF,TRBV5-1,-,-,TRBJ2-7
TGCGCCAGCAGCCAAGGGGAGGGAGGCTACACCTTC,CASSQGEGGYTF,TRBV4-1,-,-,TRBJ1-2
TGTGCCAGCAGCCTCCCCGGGGGGAAAGAGACCCAGTACTTC,CASSLPGGKETQYF,TRBV7-8,TRBD2,-,TRBJ2-5
TGTGCCAGCAGTTACTCGAGGGACAATGAGCAGTTCTTC,CASSYSRDNEQFF,TRBV6-6,-,few,TRBJ2-1
TGTGCCAGCAGCTTGACAGGGAACCACGAGCAGTACTTC,CASSLTGNHEQYF,TRBV5-6,-,-,TRBJ2-7
TGTGCCAGCAGTTTATCGGAGTCGGGCCTAGCAGAAACTAGCACAGATACGCAGTATTTT,CASSLSESGLAETSTDTQYF,TRBV28,-,-,TRBJ2-3
TGTGCCAGCAGCGTGGGGACTAACAATGAGCAGTTCTTC,CASSVGTNNEQFF,TRBV7-2,TRBD2,once,TRBJ2-1
TGCGCCAGCAGCTCTCCGGGGAAGGCAGAGACCCAGTACTTC,CASSSPGKAETQYF,TRBV5-1,-,-,TRBJ2-5
TGTGCCAGCTCACCAACTCAGAACACCGGGGAGCTGTTTTTT,CASSPTQNTGELFF,TRBV18,-,-,TRBJ2-2